The 10 T cell receptor beta chains presented below share a single source sample, sequenced in a study of radiotherapy plus CTLA-4 blockade in lung cancer. The repertoire was sequenced with immunoSEQ multiplex PCR; TCRdb's copy has only in-frame clones and lacks some. This sample yields 70,000 to 90,000 clones, of which around 76% are seen a single time; over 20% belongs to the top ten. The sample was peripheral blood, taken from a patient treated with radiotherapy plus ipilimumab. Receptors were obtained from a human donor with non-small cell lung cancer whose response to radiotherapy plus ipilimumab could not be evaluated. Some clones in this sample may be carry-over from other donors' samples.

This chain joins TRBV6-5 and TRBJ1-2; TRBD1 aligns across 8 bases. V shed 2 bases, J shed 3 bases, and the junction held 5 bases outside the gene matches. The CDR3 is made up of 15 amino acids. Germline CDR1 MNHEY, CDR2 SVGAGI. The CDR3 sequence: CASSYGTGRDYGYTF. CDR3 nucleotide sequence: TGTGCCAGCAGTTACGGGACAGGACGAGACTATGGCTACACCTTC.

This clone was seen a few times. The V and J genes are TRBV4-1 and TRBJ1-3; possibly TRBD1 for D (6 bases). This CDR3 region has 16 residues. The germline V gene has CDR1 MGHRA and CDR2 YSYEKL. V lost 2 bases and J lost 1, with 12 bases in between. The DNA for the CDR3 is TGCGCCAGCAGCCAACCATGGGGGCGTTCTGGAAACACCATATATTTT. This gives the protein CASSQPWGRSGNTIYF.

J is TRBJ2-1 and V is TRBV19; tentative D call: TRBD1 (5 bases). Germline V lookup: CDR1 LNHDA, CDR2 SQIVND (reference sequence). CDR3 length: 15 residues. V was clipped by 3 bases and J by 7 bases, with 16 bases between them. CDR3 sequence (DNA): TGTGCCAGTAGTATGAAAGGGGTTCGACGTAATGAGCAGTTCTTC. Amino acid sequence: CASSMKGVRRNEQFF.

This clone has a handful of counts. The rearrangement uses TRBV27 and TRBJ2-5; TRBD2 agrees at 15 bases. In germline, CDR1 is MNHEY, CDR2 SMNVEV (reference sequence). After removal of 5 bases from V and 4 bases from J, the junction contained 11 bases not matched to a gene. CDR3 length: 18 amino acids. The CDR3 DNA follows: TGTGCCAGCAGTCCGGGGACTAGCGGGGGGTTCAAGGGAGAGACCCAGTACTTC. Protein sequence: CASSPGTSGGFKGETQYF.

The chain joins TRBV6-5 to TRBJ2-3; 8 bases match TRBD1. Losses at the gene ends were 4 bases for V and 5 bases for J; bases not matched to a gene: 8. The germline gives CDR1 MNHEY, CDR2 SVGAGI. The CDR3 covers 15 residues. CDR3 protein: CASSCSGTGGDTQYF. The CDR3 DNA reads as TGTGCCAGCAGTTGCTCGGGGACAGGTGGAGATACGCAGTATTTT.

This clone was observed once. The chain uses TRBV5-4 and TRBJ1-2; D is perhaps TRBD1 (5 bases). V was shortened by 4 bases and J by 3 bases, with 16 bases between the two germline ends. CDR3 length: 15 amino acids. The germline CDR1 and CDR2 sequences are SGHNT and YYREEE (reference sequence). The CDR3 here is CASSNTGWRDYGYTF. CDR3 bases: TGTGCCAGCAGCAACACAGGTTGGAGGGACTATGGCTACACCTTC. The full variable domain, its missing parts supplied by reference TRBV5-4 and TRBJ1-2, is ETGVTQSPTHLIKTRGQQVTLRCSSQSGHNTVSWYQQALGQGPQFIFQYYREEENGRGNFPPRFSGLQFPNYSSELNVNALELDDSALYLCASSNTGWRDYGYTFGSGTRLTVV.

This chain links TRBV6-5 with TRBJ2-2; no firm D call. CDR1 and CDR2 (germline): MNHEY, SVGAGI. The CDR3 contains 13 residues. Trimming stripped 2 bases from V and 1 base from J, with 2 bases between. CDR3 coding DNA: TGTGCCAGCAGTTACCTGAACACCGGGGAGCTGTTTTTT. Residues: CASSYLNTGELFF.

The chain is built from TRBV2 and TRBJ1-1, with 11 positions matching TRBD1. CDR1 and CDR2 from the germline V gene are SNHLY and FYNNEI. The V segment lost 7 bases and the J segment 6 bases; nucleotides outside the gene matches: 7. This CDR3 is 14 amino acids long. The CDR3 region has the DNA TGTGCCAGCACCAAAGGACAGGGGGCGGCTGAAGCTTTCTTT. Its protein is CASTKGQGAAEAFF.

The J gene is TRBJ1-2, the V gene TRBV10-3; 10 bases align to TRBD1. V lost 4 bases, J lost 8 bases, and 10 bases stayed unmatched. Germline-derived CDR1 and CDR2 are ENHRY and SYGVKD. The CDR3 contains 15 residues. In nucleotides, the CDR3 is TGTGCCATCAGTGTTCTCCCGGGACAGGGGTACGGCTACACCTTC. Amino acids: CAISVLPGQGYGYTF.

This clone has a handful of counts. The rearrangement links TRBV18 to TRBJ1-5; D ambiguous. The V gene lost 3 bases and the J gene lost 7 bases, with 13 bases spanning the gap. The CDR3 length is 14 residues. Germline assignment: CDR1 KGHSH and CDR2 LQKENI. The CDR3 sequence: CASSPRGAGQPQHF. CDR3 coding DNA: TGTGCCAGCTCACCGCGGGGTGCTGGCCAGCCCCAGCATTTT.